This T cell receptor (beta chain) was recorded in a study of CD4 T cells in relation to SARS-CoV-2 and coronaviruses. On the study more broadly: ViraFEST: approximately 10-day antigen culture of PBMCs, then TCR beta CDR3 sequencing. Study results and limitations: About 65% of donors had memory CD4+ clonotypes crossrecognizing SARS-CoV-2 and common cold coronavirus spike.

J was trimmed by 9 bases and V by 3 bases; bases with no gene match: 9. The CDR3 runs to 15 residues. Germline assignment: CDR1 SGDLS and CDR2 YYNGEE. Profiling relied on immunoSEQ multiplex PCR, and the TCRdb table lists in-frame clones only, not all of them. The repertoire holds 35,000 or so clones, with 77% as singletons. Concerning this clone itself: Its antigen remains unknown.

For around 11 days, around 99,000 sorted CD4+ cells grew with T cell-depleted PBMCs and CEF. The specimen sequenced was memory CD4+ T cells from PBMCs, cultured in vitro. V and J are TRBV9 and TRBJ2-1, with 10 bases matching TRBD2. This clonotype was obtained from an adult with COVID-19. CDR3 nucleotides: TGTGCCAGCAGCGCGGGACAGCGGGAGGGTCTTGAGCAGTTCTTC. Translated, it gives CASSAGQREGLEQFF.